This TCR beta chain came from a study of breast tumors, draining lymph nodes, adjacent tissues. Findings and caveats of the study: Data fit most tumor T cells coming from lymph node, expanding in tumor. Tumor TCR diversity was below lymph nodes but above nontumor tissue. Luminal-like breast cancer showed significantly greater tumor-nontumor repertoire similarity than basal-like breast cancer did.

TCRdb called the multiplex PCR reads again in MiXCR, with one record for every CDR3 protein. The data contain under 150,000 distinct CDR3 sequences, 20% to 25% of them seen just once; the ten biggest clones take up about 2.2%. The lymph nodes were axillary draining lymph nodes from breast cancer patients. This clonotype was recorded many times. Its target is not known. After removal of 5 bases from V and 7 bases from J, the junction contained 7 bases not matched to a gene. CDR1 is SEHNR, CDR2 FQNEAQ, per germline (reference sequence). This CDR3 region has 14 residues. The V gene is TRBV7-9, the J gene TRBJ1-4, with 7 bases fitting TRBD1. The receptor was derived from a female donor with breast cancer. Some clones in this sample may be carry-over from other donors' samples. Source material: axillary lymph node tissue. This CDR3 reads CASSPRGRGEKLFF. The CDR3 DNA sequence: TGTGCCAGCAGCCCAAGGGGGCGCGGTGAAAAACTGTTTTTT. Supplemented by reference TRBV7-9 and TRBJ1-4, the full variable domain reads DTGVSQNPRHKITKRGQNVTFRCDPISEHNRLYWYRQTLGQGPEFLTYFQNEAQLEKSRLLSDRFSAERPKGSFSTLEIQRTEQGDSAMYLCASSPRGRGEKLFFGSGTQLSVL.